This T cell receptor (beta chain) was captured by sequencing in a study of cytotoxic CD8 clonotypes in ibrutinib-treated CLL. Study-level information: Mean yields were roughly 240,000 productive templates and 90,000 to 95,000 productive rearrangements per sample. Study-wide points: At baseline, clonality was higher than in age-matched healthy donors and correlated with CD8+ counts.

Unmatched junction bases numbered 5, after V lost 5 bases and J lost 0 bases. This CDR3 has 17 residues. Per germline, CDR1 MDHEN and CDR2 SYDVKM. The assay was immunoSEQ multiplex PCR, and TCRdb's table has in-frame clones only and misses some. The sample shows about 120,000 clones, under 70% of them seen only once. This clone came up a few times. Antigen specificity is unknown. The material sequenced was PBMCs, taken after 24 months of ibrutinib treatment. The source is a human donor with chronic lymphocytic leukemia. The chain has TRBV28 and TRBJ2-2; 11 positions agree with TRBD2. The CDR3 region is CASSLLAGDTNTGELFF. CDR3 in DNA: TGTGCCAGCAGTCTACTAGCGGGGGACACGAACACCGGGGAGCTGTTTTTT.